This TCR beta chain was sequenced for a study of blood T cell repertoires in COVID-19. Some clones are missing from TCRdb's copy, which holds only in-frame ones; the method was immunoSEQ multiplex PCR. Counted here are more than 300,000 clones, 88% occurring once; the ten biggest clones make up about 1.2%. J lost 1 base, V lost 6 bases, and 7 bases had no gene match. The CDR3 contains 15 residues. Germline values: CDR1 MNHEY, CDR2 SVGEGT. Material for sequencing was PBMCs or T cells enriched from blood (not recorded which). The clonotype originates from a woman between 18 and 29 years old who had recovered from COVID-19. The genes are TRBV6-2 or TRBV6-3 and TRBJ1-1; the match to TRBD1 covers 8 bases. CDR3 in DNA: TGTGCCAGCAGCTTAGACAGGGGAACGAACACTGAAGCTTTCTTT. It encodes CASSLDRGTNTEAFF.